This T cell receptor beta chain stems from a study of CD4 T cells in relation to SARS-CoV-2 and coronaviruses. Study-level background: No peptide or an HIV-1 Nef peptide pool served as negative control.

Remarks on this clone: Its cognate antigen is unknown.

Method: immunoSEQ multiplex PCR; TCRdb's copy keeps in-frame clones and lacks some. The repertoire has fewer than 25,000 clones, less than 70% of them found once; the top ten carry roughly 19%. This CDR3 contains 15 residues. Germline V gene sequence: CDR1 LGHDT, CDR2 YNNKEL (reference sequence). V shed 4 bases, J shed 0 bases, and the junction held 6 bases outside the gene matches. Unexposed donor CD4+ T cells date from about 2011-2018, before the COVID-19 pandemic. Isolation of CD4+ T cells took place after about 10 days in culture. Unexposed-donor CD4+ T cells were probed with SARS-CoV-2 S/N and four cold-coronavirus spikes, cells permitting.

Material: CD4+ T cells from PBMCs, cultured in vitro. J is TRBJ2-7 and V is TRBV3-1 (or the pseudogene TRBV3-2); 7 bases map to TRBD1. This clonotype was obtained from a human donor in good health. CDR3 nucleotide sequence: TGTGCCAGCAGCCTTGGGACAGCGATCTCCTACGAGCAGTACTTC. Encoded protein: CASSLGTAISYEQYF.